The clone carrying this T cell receptor beta chain was picked up many times. The target antigen is unknown. CDR1 is MNHNS, CDR2 SASEGT, per germline. Trimming took off 7 bases at V and 0 bases at J, with 16 bases between the two ends. The length of the CDR3 is 15 residues. The library targeted TCRbeta and was prepared with unique molecular identifiers. MiXCR, applied by TCRdb to the PCR reads, yields one record per CDR3 protein. The table records about 300,000 distinct CDR3 sequences, just over 7.5% of them present only once. This entry comes from a study of T-cell reconstitution after alpha-beta-depleted transplantation in children. The study's findings and limits: One year after transplant, T-cell counts and diversity came mostly from newly produced T cells. Some patients showed high day-60 TCRbeta diversity, which derived from surviving recipient T cells and thymic progenitors. Reportedly, only several hundred clones from non-depleted graft cells drove alpha-beta T-cell counts at about two months.

The clonotype originates from a female patient aged 2-15 years who had a stem cell transplant for Fanconi anemia, so the T cells may come from the graft donor. The chain joins TRBV6-1 to TRBJ2-7; D may be TRBD1 or TRBD2 (5 bases each). The sample in question was peripheral blood, obtained 360 days after TCRalphabeta/CD19-depleted stem cell transplant. The CDR3 reads CASTLSEGTSYEQYF. The DNA for the CDR3 is TGTGCCAGCACCCTAAGCGAGGGGACCTCCTACGAGCAGTACTTC.